This T cell receptor beta chain comes out of a study of CD8 T cells in ankylosing spondylitis. General study results and limits: Reportedly, significant enrichment of disease-linked clones occurred in matched ankylosing spondylitis synovial fluid. What seemed typical of ankylosing spondylitis blood was a TCR beta motif built from 7 or 8 highly homologous variants. Earlier studies detected some motif variants in reactive arthritis synovial fluid and blood.

At least ten counts were recorded for this clonotype. Its antigen is unidentified. Germline V gene data show CDR1 as LGHNA and CDR2 as YSLEER. The CDR3 is 17 residues long. Trimming at V came to 1 base and at J to 2 bases, leaving 7 bases not matched to a gene. Quantitative barcoded 5'-RACE was used to prepare TCR beta libraries. TCRdb passed the 5' RACE reads through MiXCR, listing each CDR3 protein once. The table has roughly 200,000 distinct CDR3 sequences, about a quarter seen once. V is TRBV4-3 and J is TRBJ2-7; 11 bases line up with TRBD2. The receptor's source is a male donor with ankylosing spondylitis or in good health (not recorded which). The sequenced sample was blood, either unsorted or a sorted T cell fraction (not recorded which). The CDR3 coding sequence is TGCGCCAGCAGCCAAGTACCCTTAGCGGGAGGGCCCTACGAGCAGTACTTC. It encodes CASSQVPLAGGPYEQYF.